This T cell receptor (beta chain) is from a study of cytomegalovirus exposure and HLA in healthy donors. Findings of the study overall: Productive rates of about 87% or about 30% were seen for most TCR beta V segments in an earlier analysis. Fewer N-insertions than the roughly 630-donor mean were reportedly shown by an Asian-associated ancestry cluster in a later analysis.

Notes on this clone: The antigen remains undetermined.

CDR1 and CDR2 from the germline V gene are MNHNS and SASEGT. This CDR3 region has 13 residues. Trimming pared 7 bases from V and 0 bases from J, leaving 7 bases between. The PCR contained 60 Vbeta and 13 Jbeta primers. The assay was immunoSEQ multiplex PCR, and TCRdb's table has in-frame clones only and misses some. The sample consists of about 180,000 clones, around 77% of them appearing once. The J gene is TRBJ1-3, the V gene TRBV6-1; D remains ambiguous. The TCR originated in a man aged 60 to 69 in good health and CMV-seronegative. Sequencing was performed on PBMCs. CDR3: CASISFSGNTIYF. CDR3 bases: TGTGCCAGCATCTCTTTCTCTGGAAACACCATATATTTT.